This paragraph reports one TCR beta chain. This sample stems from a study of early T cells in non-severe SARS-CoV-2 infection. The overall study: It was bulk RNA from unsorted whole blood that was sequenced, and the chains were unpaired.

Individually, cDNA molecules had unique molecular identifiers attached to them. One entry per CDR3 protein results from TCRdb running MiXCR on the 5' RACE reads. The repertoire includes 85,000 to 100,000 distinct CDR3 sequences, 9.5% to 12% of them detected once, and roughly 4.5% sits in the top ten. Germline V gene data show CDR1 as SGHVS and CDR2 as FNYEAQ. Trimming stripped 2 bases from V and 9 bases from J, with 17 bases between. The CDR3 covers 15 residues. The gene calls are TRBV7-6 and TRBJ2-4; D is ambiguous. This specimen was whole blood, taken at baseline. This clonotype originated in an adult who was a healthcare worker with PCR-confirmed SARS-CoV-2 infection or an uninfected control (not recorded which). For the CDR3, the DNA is TGTGCCAGCAGCTTACTAGTTCATGGGGAACCCATTCAGTACTTC. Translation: CASSLLVHGEPIQYF.